The rows below give T cell receptor beta chains drawn from one sample of a study of T-cell reconstitution after alpha-beta-depleted transplantation in children. TCRdb used MiXCR to reprocess the PCR reads, holding one entry per CDR3 protein. The sample consists of some 460,000 distinct CDR3 sequences, under 20% of them appearing once. Sequencing was performed on PBMCs, mostly from graft donor cells, taken 360 days after TCRalphabeta/CD19-depleted stem cell transplant. These receptors all come from a boy under two years old who had a stem cell transplant for Wiskott-Aldrich syndrome, so the T cells may come from the graft donor. CDR3s include the opening cysteine and the closing phenylalanine or tryptophan. The order of the fields is clone size, J gene, D gene, V gene, CDR3 DNA, CDR3 protein. The D gene is left open where the match is weak. Expanded clones are given a class, and other clones once, few, many or no size at all.

size: .
J: TRBJ2-7
D: .
V: TRBV27
DNA: TGTGCCAGCACCCCCGGGCAGGGGTCTAGCGGCTCCTACGAGCAGTACTTC
CDR3: CASTPGQGSSGSYEQYF

size: .
J: TRBJ2-7
D: .
V: TRBV7-2
DNA: TGTGCCAGCAGCTTACCAGGCGAGCAGTACTTC
CDR3: CASSLPGEQYF

size: .
J: TRBJ2-3
D: .
V: TRBV20-1
DNA: TGCAGTGCTAGAGATTTGGGGAGACCAGATACGCAGTATTTT
CDR3: CSARDLGRPDTQYF

size: .
J: TRBJ2-4
D: .
V: TRBV6-2/TRBV6-3
DNA: TGTGCCAGCAGAGACATCGGACAGCCAGCCAAAAACATTCAGTACTTC
CDR3: CASRDIGQPAKNIQYF

size: .
J: TRBJ2-3
D: .
V: TRBV24-1
DNA: TGTGCCACCAGTGATTTCCGGGCCGGACGCACAGATGCGCAGTATTTT
CDR3: CATSDFRAGRTDAQYF

size: few
J: TRBJ2-5
D: TRBD2
V: TRBV20-1
DNA: TGCAGTGCTACGCTGACTAGCGGGGGAGGAGAGACCCAGTACTTC
CDR3: CSATLTSGGGETQYF

size: .
J: TRBJ2-1
D: TRBD2
V: TRBV12-3/TRBV12-4
DNA: TGTGCCAGCAGTGCCTATTTTTTAGCGGGAGGGTACAATGAGCAGTTCTTC
CDR3: CASSAYFLAGGYNEQFF

size: few
J: TRBJ2-2
D: .
V: TRBV12-3/TRBV12-4
DNA: TGTGCCAGCAGTTGGATTACCGGGGAGCTGTTTTTT
CDR3: CASSWITGELFF

size: few
J: TRBJ2-1
D: TRBD1
V: TRBV29-1
DNA: TGCAGCGTTGAACCAGACAGGGTCAATGAGCAGTTCTTC
CDR3: CSVEPDRVNEQFF

size: .
J: TRBJ1-4
D: .
V: TRBV5-6
DNA: TGTGCCAGCAGCTTGGGGGAACGGAAACTGTTTTTT
CDR3: CASSLGERKLFF

size: .
J: TRBJ2-5
D: TRBD2
V: TRBV7-6
DNA: TGTGCCAGCAGCTCGCTAGCGGGAGCGGGGGAGACCCAGTACTTC
CDR3: CASSSLAGAGETQYF

size: .
J: TRBJ2-3
D: TRBD1
V: TRBV12-3/TRBV12-4
DNA: TGTGCCAGCAGTCGGGACAGGGGGCGCCCAGATACGCAGTATTTT
CDR3: CASSRDRGRPDTQYF

size: .
J: TRBJ2-7
D: TRBD1
V: TRBV7-6
DNA: TGTGCCAGCAGCTGGGACAGGGGTAACGAGCAGTACTTC
CDR3: CASSWDRGNEQYF

size: few
J: TRBJ2-7
D: TRBD1
V: TRBV5-1
DNA: TGCGCCAGCAGCTACCGGGACAGGGGTGACGAGCAGTACTTC
CDR3: CASSYRDRGDEQYF

size: .
J: TRBJ2-7
D: .
V: TRBV2
DNA: TGTGCCAGCACCTCTCTCCCCCCGCTCTACGAGCAGTACTTC
CDR3: CASTSLPPLYEQYF

size: .
J: TRBJ2-3
D: .
V: TRBV7-2
DNA: TGTGCCAGCAGCCAATCCGGTTCGCAGTATTTT
CDR3: CASSQSGSQYF

size: few
J: TRBJ2-1
D: .
V: TRBV4-3
DNA: TGCGCCAGCAGCCAAGATAACGGGGCCTACAATGAGCAGTTCTTC
CDR3: CASSQDNGAYNEQFF

size: few
J: TRBJ2-2
D: TRBD2
V: TRBV10-3
DNA: TGTGCCATCGGACTAGCGGGGACTTCAAACACCGGGGAGCTGTTTTTT
CDR3: CAIGLAGTSNTGELFF

size: .
J: TRBJ2-3
D: .
V: TRBV11-2
DNA: TGTGCCAGCAGCTTGGGCTGGGGAGATACGCAGTATTTT
CDR3: CASSLGWGDTQYF

size: .
J: TRBJ1-6
D: .
V: TRBV5-1
DNA: TGCGCCAGCAGATCTGGACGGTATAATTCACCCCTCCACTTT
CDR3: CASRSGRYNSPLHF

size: few
J: TRBJ2-2
D: TRBD2
V: TRBV10-3
DNA: TGTGCCATCAGTGAAAGCCGGGGGGGGATCGGGGAGCTGTTTTTT
CDR3: CAISESRGGIGELFF

size: .
J: TRBJ2-2
D: .
V: TRBV12-3/TRBV12-4
DNA: TGTGCCAGCAGCCCCGAGGACCCGATAGTACCCGGGGAGCTGTTTTTT
CDR3: CASSPEDPIVPGELFF

size: .
J: TRBJ2-7
D: .
V: TRBV7-8
DNA: TGTGCCAGCAGCCCCTTAGCGCACTACGAGCAGTACTTC
CDR3: CASSPLAHYEQYF

size: few
J: TRBJ2-1
D: TRBD1
V: TRBV24-1
DNA: TGTGCCACCAGTGACCCCCGGACAGGTAGAGCAATCACACGGAATGAGCAGTTCTTC
CDR3: CATSDPRTGRAITRNEQFF

size: few
J: TRBJ2-3
D: TRBD2
V: TRBV28
DNA: TGTGCCAGCAGGGGACTAGCCACAGATACGCAGTATTTT
CDR3: CASRGLATDTQYF

size: few
J: TRBJ2-1
D: .
V: TRBV5-1
DNA: TGCGCCAGCAGCGATTTAGTAGGGAATGAGCAGTTCTTC
CDR3: CASSDLVGNEQFF

size: .
J: TRBJ2-7
D: .
V: TRBV5-1
DNA: TGCGCCAGCAGCTTGGTGACTGGCAGTAGCTCCTACGAGCAGTACTTC
CDR3: CASSLVTGSSSYEQYF

size: .
J: TRBJ2-1
D: TRBD1
V: TRBV3-1
DNA: TGTGCCAGCAGCCCTGACAGGGTTGGGTACAATGAGCAGTTCTTC
CDR3: CASSPDRVGYNEQFF

size: .
J: TRBJ2-7
D: .
V: TRBV5-1
DNA: TGCGCCAGCAGCTCCCTGGGGAACTCCTACGAGCAGTACTTC
CDR3: CASSSLGNSYEQYF

size: few
J: TRBJ1-2
D: TRBD1
V: TRBV7-9
DNA: TGTGCCAGCAAGGACAGGGCCTATGGCTACACCTTC
CDR3: CASKDRAYGYTF

size: .
J: TRBJ1-1
D: .
V: TRBV21-1
DNA: TGTGCCAGCAGCAATCCGGACAGGGGCCACACTGAAGCTTTCTTT
CDR3: CASSNPDRGHTEAFF

size: .
J: TRBJ2-1
D: .
V: TRBV29-1
DNA: TGCAGCGTTGAAGGTGCGCGTGAGCAGTTCTTC
CDR3: CSVEGAREQFF

size: few
J: TRBJ1-1
D: .
V: TRBV29-1
DNA: TGCAGCTCATCCGGGAGCCAAGCTTTCTTT
CDR3: CSSSGSQAFF

size: few
J: TRBJ2-6
D: TRBD2
V: TRBV11-2
DNA: TGTGCCAGCAGCTCAATAGCGGGAGTCAACGTCCTGACTTTC
CDR3: CASSSIAGVNVLTF

size: many
J: TRBJ1-1
D: .
V: TRBV3-1
DNA: TGTGCCAGCTCGGGGAGTAACGCTGAAGCTTTCTTT
CDR3: CASSGSNAEAFF

size: .
J: TRBJ2-1
D: TRBD1
V: TRBV5-1
DNA: TGCGCCAGCAGCTTCAGGGGGAGCAGCAATGAGCAGTTCTTC
CDR3: CASSFRGSSNEQFF

size: .
J: TRBJ2-3
D: .
V: TRBV2
DNA: TGTGCCAGCAGTGAAGCCGACGGAACTGGCCACACAGATACGCAGTATTTT
CDR3: CASSEADGTGHTDTQYF

size: few
J: TRBJ1-3
D: .
V: TRBV6-5
DNA: TGTGCCAGCAGTTACTCGACGGGTTTCGGAAACACCATATATTTT
CDR3: CASSYSTGFGNTIYF

size: .
J: TRBJ1-2
D: .
V: TRBV20-1
DNA: TGCAGTGCTCTGGACGGTTTCTATGGCTACACCTTC
CDR3: CSALDGFYGYTF

size: .
J: TRBJ2-2
D: TRBD2
V: TRBV6-5
DNA: TGTGCCAGCAGTTACTCGAAAGGCGGGAGAGTCGGGGAGCTGTTTTTT
CDR3: CASSYSKGGRVGELFF

size: .
J: TRBJ2-2
D: TRBD2
V: TRBV4-2
DNA: TGTGCCAGCAGCCCCCGACTAGCGGGGGGTACCGGGGAGCTGTTTTTT
CDR3: CASSPRLAGGTGELFF

size: .
J: TRBJ2-5
D: TRBD2
V: TRBV28
DNA: TGTGCCAGCAGTTTAGGCGCTAGCGGGGGGGCCCAAGAGACCCAGTACTTC
CDR3: CASSLGASGGAQETQYF